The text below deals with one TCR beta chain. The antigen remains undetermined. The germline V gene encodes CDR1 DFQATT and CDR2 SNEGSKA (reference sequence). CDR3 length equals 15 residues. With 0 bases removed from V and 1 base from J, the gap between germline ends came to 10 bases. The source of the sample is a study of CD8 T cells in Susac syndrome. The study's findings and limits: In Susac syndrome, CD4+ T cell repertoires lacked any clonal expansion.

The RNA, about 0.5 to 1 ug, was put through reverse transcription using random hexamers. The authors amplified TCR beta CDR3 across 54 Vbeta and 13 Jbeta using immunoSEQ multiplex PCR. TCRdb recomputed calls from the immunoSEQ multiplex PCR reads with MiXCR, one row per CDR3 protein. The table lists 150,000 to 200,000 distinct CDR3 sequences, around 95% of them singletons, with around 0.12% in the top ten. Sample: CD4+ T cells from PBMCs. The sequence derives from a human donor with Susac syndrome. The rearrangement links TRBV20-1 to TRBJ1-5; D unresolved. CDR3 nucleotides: TGCAGTGCTAGAGATAGGCAGATAAGCAATCAGCCCCAGCATTTT. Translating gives CSARDRQISNQPQHF.